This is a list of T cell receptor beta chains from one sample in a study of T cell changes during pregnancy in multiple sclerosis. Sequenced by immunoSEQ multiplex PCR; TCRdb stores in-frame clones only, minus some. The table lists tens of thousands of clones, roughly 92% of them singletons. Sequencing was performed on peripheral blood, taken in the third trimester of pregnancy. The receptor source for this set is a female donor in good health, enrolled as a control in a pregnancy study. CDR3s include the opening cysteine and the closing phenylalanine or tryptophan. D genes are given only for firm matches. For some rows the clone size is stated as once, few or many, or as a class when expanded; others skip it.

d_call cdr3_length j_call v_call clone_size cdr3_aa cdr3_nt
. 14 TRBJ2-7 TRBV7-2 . CASSLGAIYYEQYF TGTGCCAGCAGCTTAGGAGCGATCTATTACGAGCAGTACTTC
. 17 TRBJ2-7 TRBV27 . CASSLSPSEARSYEQYF TGTGCCAGCAGTTTAAGTCCTAGCGAGGCCCGTTCCTACGAGCAGTACTTC
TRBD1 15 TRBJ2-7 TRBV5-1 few CASSPTPGQGYEQYF TGCGCCAGCAGCCCAACCCCGGGACAGGGCTACGAGCAGTACTTC
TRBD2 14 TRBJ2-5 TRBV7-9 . CASSLASGGKTQYF TGTGCCAGCAGCTTAGCTAGCGGGGGAAAGACCCAGTACTTC
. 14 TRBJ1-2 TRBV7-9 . CASSLVREFYGYTF TGTGCCAGCAGCTTAGTTCGGGAATTCTATGGCTACACCTTC
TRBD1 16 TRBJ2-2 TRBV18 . CASSPAWDREAGELFF TGTGCCAGCTCACCAGCCTGGGACAGGGAGGCCGGGGAGCTGTTTTTT
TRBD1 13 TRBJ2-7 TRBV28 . CASLRQGSYEQYF TGTGCCAGCCTTCGACAGGGGTCCTACGAGCAGTACTTC
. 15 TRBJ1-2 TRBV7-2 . CASSLAQATNYGYTF TGTGCCAGCAGCTTAGCGCAGGCCACTAACTATGGCTACACCTTC
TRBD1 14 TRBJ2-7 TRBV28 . CASEGAGGTYEQYF TGTGCCAGCGAAGGGGCAGGGGGTACCTACGAGCAGTACTTC
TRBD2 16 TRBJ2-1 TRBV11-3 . CASSLGGFREGNEQFF TGTGCCAGCAGCTTAGGAGGGTTTCGGGAGGGGAATGAGCAGTTCTTC
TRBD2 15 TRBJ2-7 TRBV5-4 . CASSSSAGTGYEQYF TGTGCCAGCAGCTCGTCAGCGGGGACCGGCTACGAGCAGTACTTC
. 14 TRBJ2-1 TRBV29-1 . CSVEGGVRGNEQFF TGCAGCGTTGAGGGCGGGGTAAGGGGCAATGAGCAGTTCTTC
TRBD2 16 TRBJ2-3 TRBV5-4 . CASSFAASGGRDTQYF TGTGCCAGCAGCTTTGCGGCTAGCGGGGGGCGGGATACGCAGTATTTT
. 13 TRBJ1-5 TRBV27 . CAAGADSNQPQHF TGTGCTGCAGGGGCGGATAGCAATCAGCCCCAGCATTTT
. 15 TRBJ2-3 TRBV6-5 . CASSLRRASSDTQYF TGTGCCAGCAGCCTTAGGAGGGCTAGCTCCGATACGCAGTATTTT
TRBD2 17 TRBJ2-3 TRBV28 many CASSLPLAGGDGDTQYF TGTGCCAGCAGTTTACCCCTAGCGGGAGGTGATGGAGATACGCAGTATTTT